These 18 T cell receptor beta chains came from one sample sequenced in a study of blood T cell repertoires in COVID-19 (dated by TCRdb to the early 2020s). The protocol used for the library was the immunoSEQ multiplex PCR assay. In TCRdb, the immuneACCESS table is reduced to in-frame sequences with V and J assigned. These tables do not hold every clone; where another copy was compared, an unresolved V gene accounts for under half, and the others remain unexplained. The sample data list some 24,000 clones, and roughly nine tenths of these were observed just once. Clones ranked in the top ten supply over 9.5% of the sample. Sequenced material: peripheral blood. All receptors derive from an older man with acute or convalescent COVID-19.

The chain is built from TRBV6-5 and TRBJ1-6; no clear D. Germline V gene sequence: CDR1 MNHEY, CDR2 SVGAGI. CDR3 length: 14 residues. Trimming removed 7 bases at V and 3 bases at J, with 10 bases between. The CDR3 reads CASMLRFYNSPLHF. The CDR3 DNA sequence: TGTGCCAGCATGTTGAGGTTCTATAATTCACCCCTCCACTTT.

CDR3 loop: CASILSYNSPLHF. In DNA, the CDR3 is TGTGCCAGCATTCTATCCTATAATTCACCCCTCCACTTT. This sequence joins TRBV2 and TRBJ1-6, with D unresolved. Trimming removed 7 bases from V and 1 base from J, with 5 bases in between. Germline CDR1 SNHLY, CDR2 FYNNEI. This CDR3 is built from 13 residues.

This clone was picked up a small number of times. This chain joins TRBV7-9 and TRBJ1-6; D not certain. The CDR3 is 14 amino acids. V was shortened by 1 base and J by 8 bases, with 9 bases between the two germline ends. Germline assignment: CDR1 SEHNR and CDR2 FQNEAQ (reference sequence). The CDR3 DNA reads TGTGCCAGCAGCTTAGAACAGATTCATTCACCCCTCCACTTT. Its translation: CASSLEQIHSPLHF.

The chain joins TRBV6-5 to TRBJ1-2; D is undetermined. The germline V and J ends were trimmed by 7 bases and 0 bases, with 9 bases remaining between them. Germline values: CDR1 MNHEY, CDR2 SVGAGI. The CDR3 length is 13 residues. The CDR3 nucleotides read TGTGCCAGCAAAATGGGCTCTAACTATGGCTACACCTTC. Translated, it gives CASKMGSNYGYTF.

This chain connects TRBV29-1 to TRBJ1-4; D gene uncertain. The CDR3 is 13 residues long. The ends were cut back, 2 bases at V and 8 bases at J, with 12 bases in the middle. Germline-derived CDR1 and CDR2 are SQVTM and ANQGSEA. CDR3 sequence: CSVESGREEKLFF. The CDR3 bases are TGCAGCGTTGAATCGGGAAGGGAGGAAAAACTGTTTTTT.

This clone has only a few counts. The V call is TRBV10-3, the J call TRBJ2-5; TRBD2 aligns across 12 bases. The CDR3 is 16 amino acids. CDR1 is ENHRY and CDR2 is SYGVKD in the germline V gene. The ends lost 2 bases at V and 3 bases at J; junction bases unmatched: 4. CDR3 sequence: CAISEPRLAGEETQYF. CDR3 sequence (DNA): TGTGCCATCAGTGAGCCAAGACTAGCGGGAGAAGAGACCCAGTACTTC.

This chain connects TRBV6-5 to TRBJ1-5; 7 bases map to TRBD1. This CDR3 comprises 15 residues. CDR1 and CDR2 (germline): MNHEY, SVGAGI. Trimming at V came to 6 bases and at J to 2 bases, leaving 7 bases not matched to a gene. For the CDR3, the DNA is TGTGCCAGCAGAGGGGGCCGAGATGGCAATCAGCCCCAGCATTTT. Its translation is CASRGGRDGNQPQHF.

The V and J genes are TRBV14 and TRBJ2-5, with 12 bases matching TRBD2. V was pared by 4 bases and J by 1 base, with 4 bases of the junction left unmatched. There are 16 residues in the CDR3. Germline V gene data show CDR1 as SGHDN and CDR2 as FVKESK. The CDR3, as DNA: TGTGCCAGCAGCCGACTAGCGGGAGCCCTCCAAGAGACCCAGTACTTC. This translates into CASSRLAGALQETQYF.

The CDR3 nucleotides are TGTGCCTGGAGTGGGGACTACTACAATGAGCAGTTCTTC. Encoded protein: CAWSGDYYNEQFF. The chain joins TRBV30 to TRBJ2-1; 7 nucleotides agree with TRBD2. The CDR3 extends over 13 amino acids. The J segment lost 3 bases and the V segment lost 1 base, leaving 0 bases of the junction unmatched. Germline CDR1 GTSNPN, CDR2 SVGIG (reference sequence).

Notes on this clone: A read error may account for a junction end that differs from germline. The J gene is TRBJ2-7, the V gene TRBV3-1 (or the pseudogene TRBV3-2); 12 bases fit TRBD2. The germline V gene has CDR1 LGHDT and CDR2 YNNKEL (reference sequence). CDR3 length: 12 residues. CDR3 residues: CASSQPSGRATF. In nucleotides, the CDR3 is TGTGCCAGCAGCCAACCTAGCGGGAGGGCCACCTTC.

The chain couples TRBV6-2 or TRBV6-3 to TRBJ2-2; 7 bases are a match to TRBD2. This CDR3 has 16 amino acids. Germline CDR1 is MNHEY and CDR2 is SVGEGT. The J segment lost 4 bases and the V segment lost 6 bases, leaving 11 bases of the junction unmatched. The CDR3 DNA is TGTGCCAGCAGCCGACTAGCTCCAAGGGGCACCGGGGAGCTGTTTTTT. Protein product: CASSRLAPRGTGELFF.

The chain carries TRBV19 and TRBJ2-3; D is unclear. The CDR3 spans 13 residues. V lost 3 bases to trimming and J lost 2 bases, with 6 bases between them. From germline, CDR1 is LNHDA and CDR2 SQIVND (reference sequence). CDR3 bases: TGTGCCAGTAGTATCTCTCCCACAGATACGCAGTATTTT. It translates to CASSISPTDTQYF.

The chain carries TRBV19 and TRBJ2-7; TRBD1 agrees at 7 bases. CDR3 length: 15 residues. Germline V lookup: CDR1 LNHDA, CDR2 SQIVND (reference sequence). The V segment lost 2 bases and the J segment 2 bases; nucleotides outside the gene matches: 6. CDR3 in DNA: TGTGCCAGTAGTATACCGCCGACAGGGACCTACGAGCAGTACTTC. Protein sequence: CASSIPPTGTYEQYF.

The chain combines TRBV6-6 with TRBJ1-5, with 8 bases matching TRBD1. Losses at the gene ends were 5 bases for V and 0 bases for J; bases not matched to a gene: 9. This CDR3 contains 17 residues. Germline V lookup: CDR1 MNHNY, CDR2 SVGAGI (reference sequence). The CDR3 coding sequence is TGTGCCAGCAGTCCCACCGGGGGACAGGCTAGCAATCAGCCCCAGCATTTT. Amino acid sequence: CASSPTGGQASNQPQHF.

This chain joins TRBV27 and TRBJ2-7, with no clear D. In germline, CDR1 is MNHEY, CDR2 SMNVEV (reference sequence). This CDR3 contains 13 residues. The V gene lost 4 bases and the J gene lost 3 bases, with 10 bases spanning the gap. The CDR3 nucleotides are TGTGCCAGCAGTTCCTCACTACTCTACGAGCAGTACTTC. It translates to CASSSSLLYEQYF.

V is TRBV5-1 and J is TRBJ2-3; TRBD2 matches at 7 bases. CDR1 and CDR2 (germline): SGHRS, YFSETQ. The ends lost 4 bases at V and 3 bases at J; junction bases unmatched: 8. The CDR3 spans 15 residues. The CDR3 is CASSMTSSITDTQYF. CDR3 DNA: TGCGCCAGCAGCATGACTAGCAGTATTACAGATACGCAGTATTTT.

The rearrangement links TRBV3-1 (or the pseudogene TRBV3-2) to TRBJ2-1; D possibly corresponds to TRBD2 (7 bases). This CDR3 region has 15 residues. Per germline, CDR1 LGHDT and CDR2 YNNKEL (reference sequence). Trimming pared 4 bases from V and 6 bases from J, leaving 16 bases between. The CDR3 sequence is CASSPLWGGGNEQFF. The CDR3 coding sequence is TGTGCCAGCAGCCCACTGTGGGGGGGCGGCAATGAGCAGTTCTTC.

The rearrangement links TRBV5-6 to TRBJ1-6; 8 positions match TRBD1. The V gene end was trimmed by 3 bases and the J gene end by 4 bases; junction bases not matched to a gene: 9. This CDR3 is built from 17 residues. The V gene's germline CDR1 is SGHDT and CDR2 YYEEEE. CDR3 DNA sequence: TGTGCCAGCAGCTGGGCAGGGGGCCGATCGTATAATTCACCCCTCCACTTT. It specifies CASSWAGGRSYNSPLHF.